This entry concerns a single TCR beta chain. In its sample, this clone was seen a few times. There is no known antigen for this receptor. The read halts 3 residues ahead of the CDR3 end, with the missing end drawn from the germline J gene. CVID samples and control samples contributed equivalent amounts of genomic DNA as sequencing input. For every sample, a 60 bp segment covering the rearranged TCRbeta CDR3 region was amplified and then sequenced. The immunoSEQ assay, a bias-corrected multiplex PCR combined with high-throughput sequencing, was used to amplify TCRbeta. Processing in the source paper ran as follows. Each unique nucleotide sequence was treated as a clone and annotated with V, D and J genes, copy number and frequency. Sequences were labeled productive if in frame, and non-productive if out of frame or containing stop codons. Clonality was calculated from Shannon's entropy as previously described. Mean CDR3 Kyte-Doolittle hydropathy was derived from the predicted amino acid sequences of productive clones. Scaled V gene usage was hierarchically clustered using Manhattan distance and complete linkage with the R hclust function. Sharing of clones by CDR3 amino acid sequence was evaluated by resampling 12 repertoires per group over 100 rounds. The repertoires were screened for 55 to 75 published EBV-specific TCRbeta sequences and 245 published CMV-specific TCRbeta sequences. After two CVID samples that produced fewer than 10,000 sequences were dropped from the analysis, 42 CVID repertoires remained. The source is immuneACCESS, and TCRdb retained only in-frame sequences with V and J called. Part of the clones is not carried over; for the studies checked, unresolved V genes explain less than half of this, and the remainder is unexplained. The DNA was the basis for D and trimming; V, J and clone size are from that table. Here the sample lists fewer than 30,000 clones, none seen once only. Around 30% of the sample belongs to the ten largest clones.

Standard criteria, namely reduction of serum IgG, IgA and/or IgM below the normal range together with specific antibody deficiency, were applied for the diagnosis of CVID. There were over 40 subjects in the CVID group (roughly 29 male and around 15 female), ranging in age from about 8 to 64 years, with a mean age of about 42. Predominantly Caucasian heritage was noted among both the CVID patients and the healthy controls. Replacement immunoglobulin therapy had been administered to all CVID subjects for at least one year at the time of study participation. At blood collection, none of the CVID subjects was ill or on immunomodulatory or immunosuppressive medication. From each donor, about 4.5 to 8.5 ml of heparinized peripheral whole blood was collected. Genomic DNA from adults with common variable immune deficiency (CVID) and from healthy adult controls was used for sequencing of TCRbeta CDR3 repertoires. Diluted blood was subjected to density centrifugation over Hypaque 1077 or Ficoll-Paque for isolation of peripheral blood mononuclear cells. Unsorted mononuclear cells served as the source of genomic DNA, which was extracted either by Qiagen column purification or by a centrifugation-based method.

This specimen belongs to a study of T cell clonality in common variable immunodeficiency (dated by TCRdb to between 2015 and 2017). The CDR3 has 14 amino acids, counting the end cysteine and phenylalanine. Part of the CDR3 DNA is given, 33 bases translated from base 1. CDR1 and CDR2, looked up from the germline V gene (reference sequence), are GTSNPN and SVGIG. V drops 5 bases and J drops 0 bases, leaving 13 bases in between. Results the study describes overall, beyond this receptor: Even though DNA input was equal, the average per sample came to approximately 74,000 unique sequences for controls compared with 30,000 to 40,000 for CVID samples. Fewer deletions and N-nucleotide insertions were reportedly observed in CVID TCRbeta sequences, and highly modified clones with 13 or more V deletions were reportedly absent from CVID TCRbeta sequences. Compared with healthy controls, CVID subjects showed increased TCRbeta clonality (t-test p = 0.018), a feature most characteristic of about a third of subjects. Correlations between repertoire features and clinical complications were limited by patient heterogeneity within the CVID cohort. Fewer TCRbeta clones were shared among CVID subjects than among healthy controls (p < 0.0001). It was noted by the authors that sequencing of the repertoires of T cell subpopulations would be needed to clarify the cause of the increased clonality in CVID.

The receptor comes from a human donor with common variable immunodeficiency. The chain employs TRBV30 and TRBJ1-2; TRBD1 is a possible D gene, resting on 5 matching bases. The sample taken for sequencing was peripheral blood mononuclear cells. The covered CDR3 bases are TGTGCCTGGGTTTCAGGGCTCCCTAACTATGGC. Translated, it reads CAWVSGLPNYG. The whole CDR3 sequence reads CAWVSGLPNYGYTF.